This is a list of T cell receptor beta chains from one sample in a study of blood T cell repertoires in COVID-19. Produced via immunoSEQ multiplex PCR; TCRdb's table is partial and in-frame only. Of 250,000 to 300,000 clones listed, 88% are singletons. Sequenced input: PBMCs or T cells enriched from blood (not recorded which). The receptor set was obtained from a woman aged 25 to 39 who had recovered from COVID-19. CDR3s include the opening cysteine and the closing phenylalanine or tryptophan. Fields, in order: clone size, J gene, V gene, D gene, CDR3 protein, CDR3 DNA. The D gene is left open where the match is weak. A row's size may be missing; if present it is once, few, many or a size class.

>-|TRBJ2-1|TRBV5-6|-
CASSFSMLEQFF
TGTGCCAGCAGCTTTTCAATGCTAGAGCAGTTCTTC
>-|TRBJ1-4|TRBV13|-
CASSQRSAREKLFF
TGTGCCAGCAGCCAGCGGTCGGCGCGGGAAAAACTGTTTTTT
>-|TRBJ2-1|TRBV28|-
CAGGTPYNEQFF
TGTGCCGGGGGCACCCCCTACAATGAGCAGTTCTTC
>many|TRBJ2-3|TRBV7-9|-
CASSSPTDTQYF
TGTGCCAGCAGCTCCCCGACAGATACGCAGTATTTT
>-|TRBJ2-4|TRBV7-3|TRBD2
CASSPGGTTKNIQYF
TGTGCCAGCAGCCCGGGAGGGACAACCAAAAACATTCAGTACTTC
>-|TRBJ1-1|TRBV9|TRBD1
CASSMTGTGGEAFF
TGTGCCAGCTCCATGACCGGGACAGGGGGCGAAGCTTTCTTT
>-|TRBJ1-4|TRBV6-5|TRBD1
CASSRGVNEKLFF
TGTGCCAGCAGCAGGGGGGTTAATGAAAAACTGTTTTTT
>-|TRBJ2-5|TRBV28|-
CATGTPRAPRLQETQYF
TGTGCCACCGGTACCCCCAGGGCCCCGCGCTTACAAGAGACCCAGTACTTC
>-|TRBJ2-2|TRBV5-1|TRBD2
CASSLGVAGNTGELFF
TGCGCCAGCAGCCTCGGTGTAGCGGGAAACACCGGGGAGCTGTTTTTT
>-|TRBJ2-5|TRBV30|-
CAWGALETQYF
TGTGCCTGGGGGGCCTTAGAGACCCAGTACTTC
>-|TRBJ2-1|TRBV9|-
CASSVVADREQFF
TGTGCCAGCAGCGTAGTGGCCGATCGTGAGCAGTTCTTC
>once|TRBJ2-6|TRBV15|TRBD2
CATSRDLVLAGTGANVLTF
TGTGCCACCAGCAGAGATCTAGTACTAGCGGGGACTGGGGCCAACGTCCTGACTTTC
>-|TRBJ1-1|TRBV18|TRBD1
CASSGQANTEAFF
TGTGCCAGCTCAGGACAGGCCAACACTGAAGCTTTCTTT
>-|TRBJ2-2|TRBV6-1|-
CASTNVEIFAGELFF
TGTGCCAGCACAAACGTTGAGATTTTCGCCGGGGAGCTGTTTTTT
>-|TRBJ1-1|TRBV7-2|TRBD1
CASSYRTGATEAFF
TGTGCCAGCAGCTATCGGACAGGGGCCACTGAAGCTTTCTTT
>-|TRBJ2-1|TRBV18|-
CASSPAIQQFF
TGTGCCAGCTCACCGGCCATACAGCAGTTCTTC
>-|TRBJ1-6|TRBV7-9|-
CASSSHGPHSPLHF
TGTGCCAGCAGCTCTCATGGGCCCCATTCACCCCTCCACTTT
>-|TRBJ1-1|TRBV5-1|TRBD1
CASSGTGVRSAEAFF
TGCGCCAGCAGCGGTACAGGGGTCCGGAGCGCTGAAGCTTTCTTT
>-|TRBJ2-7|TRBV30|TRBD2
CAWSKRIAGGPHEQYF
TGTGCCTGGAGTAAACGTATAGCGGGAGGGCCACACGAGCAGTACTTC
>-|TRBJ2-2|TRBV7-3|TRBD1
CASSLKEDRQGRTGELFF
TGTGCCAGCAGCTTAAAGGAGGACAGGCAGGGACGCACCGGGGAGCTGTTTTTT
>-|TRBJ2-7|TRBV9|TRBD2
CASSPGTNQYEQYF
TGTGCCAGCAGCCCCGGGACTAACCAATACGAGCAGTACTTC
>-|TRBJ2-1|TRBV19|TRBD1
CASSIDRGTGPYNEQFF
TGTGCCAGTAGTATAGATAGGGGGACAGGGCCCTACAATGAGCAGTTCTTC
>-|TRBJ2-5|TRBV11-2|-
CASSFDRQVAETQYF
TGTGCCAGCAGCTTCGATAGACAGGTCGCGGAGACCCAGTACTTC
>-|TRBJ1-2|TRBV3-1/TRBV3-2|-
CASSQDPGLVSLSSGHGYTF
TGTGCCAGCAGCCAAGATCCGGGATTGGTCAGTTTATCTTCTGGGCATGGCTACACCTTC
>-|TRBJ2-4|TRBV12-3/TRBV12-4|TRBD1
CASSFKGGGIQYF
TGTGCCAGCAGTTTTAAAGGGGGCGGGATTCAGTACTTC
>-|TRBJ2-7|TRBV9|-
CASSPQSGLTVHEQYF
TGTGCCAGCAGCCCCCAATCGGGTCTGACGGTGCACGAGCAGTACTTC
>-|TRBJ1-1|TRBV5-4|-
CASSLNLGRVLSRTEAFF
TGTGCCAGCAGCTTGAATTTAGGGAGGGTTCTGTCTCGGACCGAAGCTTTCTTT
>few|TRBJ1-1|TRBV2|-
CASSDLSGTEAFF
TGTGCCAGCAGTGATCTTTCAGGCACTGAAGCTTTCTTT
>-|TRBJ2-3|TRBV7-2|TRBD2
CASSLSAAGGLTDTQYF
TGTGCCAGCAGCTTAAGTGCAGCGGGGGGGCTCACAGATACGCAGTATTTT
>few|TRBJ2-3|TRBV2|TRBD2
CASGLAGVTDTQYF
TGTGCCAGCGGACTAGCGGGCGTGACAGATACGCAGTATTTT
>-|TRBJ1-1|TRBV5-1|-
CASSITGLGLGEAFF
TGCGCCAGCAGCATAACGGGACTGGGGCTGGGTGAAGCTTTCTTT
>-|TRBJ1-1|TRBV18|TRBD1
CASSQGAHRGEAFF
TGTGCCAGCTCACAGGGGGCTCACAGGGGTGAAGCTTTCTTT
>few|TRBJ1-4|TRBV15|-
CATSRGGGTNEKLFF
TGTGCCACCAGCAGAGGGGGGGGAACTAATGAAAAACTGTTTTTT
>-|TRBJ2-7|TRBV5-6|-
CASSRGRSYEQYF
TGTGCCAGCAGCAGAGGCCGTAGCTACGAGCAGTACTTC
>-|TRBJ1-2|TRBV7-2|TRBD1
CASSLFQGVGYTF
TGTGCCAGCAGCTTATTTCAGGGGGTTGGCTACACCTTC
>-|TRBJ1-5|TRBV7-2|-
CASSGSGGWGNQPQHF
TGTGCCAGCAGCGGGTCCGGGGGTTGGGGCAATCAGCCCCAGCATTTT
>-|TRBJ1-6|TRBV11-3|-
CASSPGHSSYNSPLHF
TGTGCCAGCAGCCCAGGACATAGCTCCTATAATTCACCCCTCCACTTT
>-|TRBJ1-2|TRBV6-5|TRBD1
CASYLSGTANYGYTF
TGTGCCAGCTACCTATCCGGGACAGCTAACTATGGCTACACCTTC
>-|TRBJ1-4|TRBV6-5|TRBD1
CASSTGTGVGKLFF
TGTGCCAGCAGTACCGGGACAGGGGTAGGAAAACTGTTTTTT
>-|TRBJ1-3|TRBV3-1/TRBV3-2|-
CASSQDHSSGNTIYF
TGTGCCAGCAGCCAAGATCACAGTTCTGGAAACACCATATATTTT
>-|TRBJ1-1|TRBV30|TRBD1
CAGRDSRGPPGF
TGTGCCGGTAGGGACAGCCGGGGGCCTCCGGGTTTT
>-|TRBJ2-7|TRBV4-3|-
CASSQGTGGRYEQYF
TGCGCCAGCAGCCAAGGTACGGGGGGCAGGTACGAGCAGTACTTC
>-|TRBJ1-2|TRBV5-1|TRBD1
CASSPEQGEAGYTF
TGCGCCAGCAGCCCCGAACAGGGGGAGGCTGGCTACACCTTC
>-|TRBJ1-2|TRBV10-3|-
CAISESLTMAGYGYTF
TGTGCCATCAGTGAGTCACTGACAATGGCAGGGTATGGCTACACCTTC
>once|TRBJ1-1|TRBV25-1|TRBD1
CATRQGEAFF
TGTGCCACTCGACAGGGTGAAGCTTTCTTT
>few|TRBJ1-2|TRBV27|-
CASSLGGALGYGYTF
TGTGCCAGCAGTTTGGGGGGGGCGCTCGGCTATGGCTACACCTTC